This T cell receptor beta chain was observed in a study of T cell repertoires in cytomegalovirus infection. Germline CDR1 is SGHTA and CDR2 is FQGNSA. J gave up 10 bases and V 5 bases, and 5 bases lay outside the gene matches. The CDR3 is 13 residues long. TCRdb independently ran MiXCR on the reads; one entry per CDR3 protein. The profile covers about 350,000 distinct CDR3 sequences, with about 35% appearing a single time and about 14% taken by the ten largest. As concerns this clonotype: Its target is not known.

The input for sequencing was cultured PBMCs, taken from culture after CMV antigen stimulation. This TCR was sampled from a human donor in good health (CMV status not recorded). Some clones in this sample may be carry-over from other donors' samples. The J gene is TRBJ1-6, the V gene TRBV7-2; 7 bases line up with TRBD1. This CDR3 reads CASSVDRESPLHF. DNA for the CDR3: TGTGCCAGCAGCGTAGACAGGGAATCACCCCTCCACTTT.